This entry is about one T cell receptor beta chain. Its antigen is unidentified. 13 Jbeta primers and 60 Vbeta primers were used for the PCR. Using immunoSEQ multiplex PCR, the repertoire was profiled, and TCRdb retains in-frame clones only, with some absent. The sample carries some 110,000 clones, approximately 78% recorded once. This record belongs to a study of cytomegalovirus exposure and HLA in healthy donors. Study overall: Counted in an early data release were 65 million to 100 million unique TCRs from HLA-typed donors.

Study-level points and caveats: TCR beta V segments were, for the most part, productive about 90% or about 30% of the time in an earlier analysis. Rarity held for most TCR sequences, but there were some public TCRs that occurred in many donors. Analyzed later, most CMV-associated TCR beta chains appeared HLA-restricted.

The receptor was derived from a woman younger than 45 in good health and CMV-seronegative. Sequencing input: PBMCs.

The DNA of the CDR3 is TGTGCCAGTAGTGCTACAGGGTTTGGGACTGAAGCTTTCTTT. Amino acids: CASSATGFGTEAFF. The chain couples TRBV19 to TRBJ1-1; D may be TRBD1 (6 bases). V shed 5 bases and J shed 5 bases, with 15 bases lying between them. The germline CDR1 and CDR2 sequences are LNHDA and SQIVND (reference sequence). The CDR3 loop spans 14 amino acids. Variable domain in full (rest from reference TRBV19 and TRBJ1-1): DGGITQSPKYLFRKEGQNVTLSCEQNLNHDAMYWYRQDPGQGLRLIYYSQIVNDFQKGDIAEGYSVSREKKESFPLTVTSAQKNPTAFYLCASSATGFGTEAFFGQGTRLTVV.